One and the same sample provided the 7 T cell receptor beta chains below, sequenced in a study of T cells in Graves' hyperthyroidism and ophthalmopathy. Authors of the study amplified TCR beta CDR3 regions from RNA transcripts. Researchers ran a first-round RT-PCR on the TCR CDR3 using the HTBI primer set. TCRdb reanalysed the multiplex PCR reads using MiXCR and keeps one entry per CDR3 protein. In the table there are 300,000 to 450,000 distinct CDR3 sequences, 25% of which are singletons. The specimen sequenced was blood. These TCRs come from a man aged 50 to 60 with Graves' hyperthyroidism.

CDR3 protein: CASSLGQGDQPQHF. In DNA form, the CDR3 reads TGTGCCAGCAGCTTAGGACAGGGGGATCAGCCCCAGCATTTT. V is TRBV7-3 and J is TRBJ1-5; 10 nucleotides align to TRBD1. The CDR3 contains 14 residues. Per the germline V gene, CDR1 is SGHTA and CDR2 is FQGTGA. V was clipped by 2 bases and J by 5 bases; unmatched bases: 0.

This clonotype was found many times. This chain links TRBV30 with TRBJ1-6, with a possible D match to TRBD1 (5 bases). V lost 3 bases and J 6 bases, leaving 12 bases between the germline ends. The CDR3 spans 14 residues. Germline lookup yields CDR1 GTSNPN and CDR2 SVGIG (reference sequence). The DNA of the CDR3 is TGTGCCTGGAGCCTTGGGACGGCTAATTCACCCCTCCACTTT. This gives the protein CAWSLGTANSPLHF.

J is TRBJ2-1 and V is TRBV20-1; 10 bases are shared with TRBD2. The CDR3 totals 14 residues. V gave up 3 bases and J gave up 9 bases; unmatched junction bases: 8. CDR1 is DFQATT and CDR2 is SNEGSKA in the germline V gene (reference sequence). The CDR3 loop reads CSARRLAGASEQFF. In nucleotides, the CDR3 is TGCAGTGCTAGGAGGCTAGCGGGAGCTAGTGAGCAGTTCTTC.

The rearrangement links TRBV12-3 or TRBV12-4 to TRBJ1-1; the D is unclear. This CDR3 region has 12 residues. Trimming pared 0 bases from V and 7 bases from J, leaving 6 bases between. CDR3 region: CASSLALSEAFF. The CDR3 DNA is TGTGCCAGCAGTTTAGCCCTAAGTGAAGCTTTCTTT.

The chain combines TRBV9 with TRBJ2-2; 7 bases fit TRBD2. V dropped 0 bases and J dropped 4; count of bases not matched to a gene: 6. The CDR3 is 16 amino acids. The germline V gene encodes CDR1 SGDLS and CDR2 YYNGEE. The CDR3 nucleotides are TGTGCCAGCAGCGTAGGGGGGGGAGGCCCCACCGGGGAGCTGTTTTTT. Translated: CASSVGGGGPTGELFF.

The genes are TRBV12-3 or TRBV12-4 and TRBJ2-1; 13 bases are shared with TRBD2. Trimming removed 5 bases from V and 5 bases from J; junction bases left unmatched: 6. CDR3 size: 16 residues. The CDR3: CASSGTSGIWDNEQFF. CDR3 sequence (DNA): TGTGCCAGCAGTGGGACTAGCGGGATCTGGGACAATGAGCAGTTCTTC.

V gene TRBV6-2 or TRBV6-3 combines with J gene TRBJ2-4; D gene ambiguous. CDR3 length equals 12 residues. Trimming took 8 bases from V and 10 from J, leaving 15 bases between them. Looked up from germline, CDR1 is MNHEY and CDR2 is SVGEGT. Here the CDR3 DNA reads TGTGCCAGCGGAAGACACACCGCTATTCAGTACTTC. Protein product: CASGRHTAIQYF.